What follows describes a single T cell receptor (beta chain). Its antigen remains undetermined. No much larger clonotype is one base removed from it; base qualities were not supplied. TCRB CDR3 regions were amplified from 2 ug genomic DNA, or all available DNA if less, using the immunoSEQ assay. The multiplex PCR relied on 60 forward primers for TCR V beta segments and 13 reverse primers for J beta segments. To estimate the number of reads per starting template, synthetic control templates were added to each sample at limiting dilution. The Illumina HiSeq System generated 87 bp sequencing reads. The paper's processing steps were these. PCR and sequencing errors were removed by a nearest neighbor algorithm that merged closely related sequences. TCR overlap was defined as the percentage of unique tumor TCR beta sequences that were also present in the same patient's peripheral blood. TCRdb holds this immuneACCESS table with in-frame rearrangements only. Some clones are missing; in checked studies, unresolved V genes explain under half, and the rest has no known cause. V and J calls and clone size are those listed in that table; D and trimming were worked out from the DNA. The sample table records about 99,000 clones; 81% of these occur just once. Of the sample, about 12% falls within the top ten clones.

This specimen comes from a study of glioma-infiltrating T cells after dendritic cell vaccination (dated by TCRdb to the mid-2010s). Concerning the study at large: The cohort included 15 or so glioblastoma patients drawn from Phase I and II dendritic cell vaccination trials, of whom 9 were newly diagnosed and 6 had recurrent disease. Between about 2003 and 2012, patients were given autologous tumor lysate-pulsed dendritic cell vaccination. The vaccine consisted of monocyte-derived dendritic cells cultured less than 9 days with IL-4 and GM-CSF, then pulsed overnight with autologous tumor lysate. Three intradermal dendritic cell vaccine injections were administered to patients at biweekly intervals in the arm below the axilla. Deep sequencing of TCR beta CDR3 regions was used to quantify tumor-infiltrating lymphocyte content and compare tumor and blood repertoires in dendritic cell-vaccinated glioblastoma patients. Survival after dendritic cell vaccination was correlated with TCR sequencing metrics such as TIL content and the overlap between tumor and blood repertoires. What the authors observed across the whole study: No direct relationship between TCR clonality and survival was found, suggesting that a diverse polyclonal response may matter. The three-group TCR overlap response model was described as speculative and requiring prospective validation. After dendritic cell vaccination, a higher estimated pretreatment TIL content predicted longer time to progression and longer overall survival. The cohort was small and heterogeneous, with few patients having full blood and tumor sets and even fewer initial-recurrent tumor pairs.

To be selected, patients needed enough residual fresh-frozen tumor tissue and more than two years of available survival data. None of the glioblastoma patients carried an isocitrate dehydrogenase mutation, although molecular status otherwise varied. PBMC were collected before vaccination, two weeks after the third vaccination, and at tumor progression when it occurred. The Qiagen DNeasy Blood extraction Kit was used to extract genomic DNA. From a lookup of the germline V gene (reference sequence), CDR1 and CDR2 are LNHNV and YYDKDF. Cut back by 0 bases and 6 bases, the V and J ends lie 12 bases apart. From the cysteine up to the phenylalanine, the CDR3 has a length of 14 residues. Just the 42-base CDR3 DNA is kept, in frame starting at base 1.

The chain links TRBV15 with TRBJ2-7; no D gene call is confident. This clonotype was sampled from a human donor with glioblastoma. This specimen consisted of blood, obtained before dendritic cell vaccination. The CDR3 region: CATSRDPVSSEQYF. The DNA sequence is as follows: TGTGCCACCAGCAGAGATCCGGTTTCTTCCGAGCAGTACTTC. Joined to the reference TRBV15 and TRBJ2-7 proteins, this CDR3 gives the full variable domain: DAMVIQNPRYQVTQFGKPVTLSCSQTLNHNVMYWYQQKSSQAPKLLFHYYDKDFNNEADTPDNFQSRRPNTSFCFLDIRSPGLGDTAMYLCATSRDPVSSEQYFGPGTRLTVT.